The present T cell receptor beta chain was sequenced within a study of Ad26.COV2.S vaccination and SARS-CoV-2 variants. Study-wide background: Dosing was one shot or two shots 56 days apart. Findings and caveats of the study: People given the vaccine had a wider spike-specific TCR breadth than placebo recipients did. For non-spike TCRs, breadth in vaccine recipients resembled that in placebo recipients.

Details on this clone: Its antigen is not identified.

V lost 2 bases to trimming and J lost 2 bases; unmatched junction nucleotides: 4. The germline V gene has CDR1 SGDLS and CDR2 YYNGEE. This CDR3 has 15 residues. Treatment described: over 15 received Ad26.COV2.S at low or high dose, single or two shots; about 5 received placebo; per-sample allocation not given. Each sample was drawn 63 days after the first injection (of vaccine or placebo). Built on an Ad26 vector, the vaccine expressed Wuhan-strain SARS-CoV-2 spike. Clones were sequenced by immunoSEQ multiplex PCR, and TCRdb holds only the in-frame ones, with some missing. The table shows some 500,000 clones, with 75% to 90% occurring only once.

This specimen was peripheral blood, taken in a trial of Ad26.COV2.S vaccine versus placebo. The genes are TRBV9 and TRBJ2-1, with 7 bases identical to TRBD2. The sequence was obtained from a person aged 18-65 years who received the Ad26.COV2.S COVID-19 vaccine or a placebo. The CDR3 nucleotides are TGTGCCAGCAGCGTCCGGGGGGAACCCTACAATGAGCAGTTCTTC. This gives the protein CASSVRGEPYNEQFF. The full variable domain, in which reference TRBV9 and TRBJ2-1 provide the parts outside the CDR3, is DSGVTQTPKHLITATGQRVTLRCSPRSGDLSVYWYQQSLDQGLQFLIQYYNGEERAKGNILERFSAQQFPDLHSELNLSSLELGDSALYFCASSVRGEPYNEQFFGPGTRLTVL.